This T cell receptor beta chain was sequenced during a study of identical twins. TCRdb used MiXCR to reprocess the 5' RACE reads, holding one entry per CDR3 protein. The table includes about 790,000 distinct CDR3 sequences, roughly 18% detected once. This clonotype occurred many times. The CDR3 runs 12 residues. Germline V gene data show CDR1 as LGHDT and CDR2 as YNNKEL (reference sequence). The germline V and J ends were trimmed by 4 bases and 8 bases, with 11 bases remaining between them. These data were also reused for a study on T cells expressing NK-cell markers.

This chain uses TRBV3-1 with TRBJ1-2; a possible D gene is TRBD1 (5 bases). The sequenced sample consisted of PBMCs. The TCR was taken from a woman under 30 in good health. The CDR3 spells CASSPRGGGYTF. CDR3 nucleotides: TGTGCCAGCAGCCCTAGGGGAGGAGGCTACACCTTC.